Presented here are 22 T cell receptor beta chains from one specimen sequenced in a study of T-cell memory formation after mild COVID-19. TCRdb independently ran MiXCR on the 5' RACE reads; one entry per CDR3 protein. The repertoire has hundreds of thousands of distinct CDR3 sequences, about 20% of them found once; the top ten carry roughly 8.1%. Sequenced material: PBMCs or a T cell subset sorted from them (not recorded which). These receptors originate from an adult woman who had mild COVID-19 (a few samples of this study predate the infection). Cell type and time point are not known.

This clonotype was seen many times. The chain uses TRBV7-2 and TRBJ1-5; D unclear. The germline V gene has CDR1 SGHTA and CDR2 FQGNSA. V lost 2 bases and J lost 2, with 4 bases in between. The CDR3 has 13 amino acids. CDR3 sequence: CASSLRGNQPQHF. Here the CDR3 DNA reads TGTGCCAGCAGCTTAAGGGGCAATCAGCCCCAGCATTTT. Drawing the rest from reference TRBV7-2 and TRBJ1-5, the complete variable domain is GAGVSQSPSNKVTEKGKDVELRCDPISGHTALYWYRQSLGQGLEFLIYFQGNSAPDKSGLPSDRFSAERTGGSVSTLTIQRTQQEDSAVYLCASSLRGNQPQHFGDGTRLSIL.

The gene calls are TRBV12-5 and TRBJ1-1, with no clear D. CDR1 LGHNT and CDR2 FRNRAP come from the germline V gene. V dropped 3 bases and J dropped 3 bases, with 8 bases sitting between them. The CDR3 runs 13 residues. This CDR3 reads CASGFYTYTEAFF. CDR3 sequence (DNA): TGTGCTAGTGGTTTTTACACCTACACTGAAGCTTTCTTT.

The CDR3 nucleotides read TGTGCCAGCAGCCTGACGGAGCGGGAGTGGACAGATACGCAGTATTTT. Protein sequence: CASSLTEREWTDTQYF. V usage is TRBV6-2 or TRBV6-3 and J usage is TRBJ2-3; TRBD2 matches at 8 bases. The germline CDR1 and CDR2 sequences are MNHEY and SVGEGT. The CDR3 consists of 16 residues. J was trimmed by 3 bases and V by 6 bases; bases with no gene match: 11.

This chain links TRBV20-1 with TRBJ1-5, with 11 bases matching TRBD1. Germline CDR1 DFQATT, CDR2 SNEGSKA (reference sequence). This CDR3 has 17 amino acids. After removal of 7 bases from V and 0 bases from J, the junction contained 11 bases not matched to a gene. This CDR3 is CSVTLGQGAFSNQPQHF. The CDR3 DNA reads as TGCAGTGTTACGCTCGGACAGGGGGCTTTTAGCAATCAGCCCCAGCATTTT.

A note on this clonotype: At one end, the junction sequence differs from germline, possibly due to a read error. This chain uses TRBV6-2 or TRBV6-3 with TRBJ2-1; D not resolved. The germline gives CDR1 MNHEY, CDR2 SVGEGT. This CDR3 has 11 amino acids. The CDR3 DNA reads TGTGCCAGCAGTTACTCGAATGGGCAGTTCTTC. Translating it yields CASSYSNGQFF.

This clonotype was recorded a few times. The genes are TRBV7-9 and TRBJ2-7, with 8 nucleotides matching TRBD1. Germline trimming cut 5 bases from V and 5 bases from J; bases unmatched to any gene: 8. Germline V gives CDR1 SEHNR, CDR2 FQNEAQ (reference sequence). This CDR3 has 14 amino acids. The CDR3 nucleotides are TGTGCCAGCAGCAAGGGACAGGCAGGCCACGAGCAGTACTTC. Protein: CASSKGQAGHEQYF.

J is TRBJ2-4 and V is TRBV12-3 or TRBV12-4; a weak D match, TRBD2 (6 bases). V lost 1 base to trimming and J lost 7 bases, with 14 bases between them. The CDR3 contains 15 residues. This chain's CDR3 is CASSLGSGLSNIQYF. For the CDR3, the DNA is TGTGCCAGCAGTTTAGGGAGCGGGTTATCGAACATTCAGTACTTC.

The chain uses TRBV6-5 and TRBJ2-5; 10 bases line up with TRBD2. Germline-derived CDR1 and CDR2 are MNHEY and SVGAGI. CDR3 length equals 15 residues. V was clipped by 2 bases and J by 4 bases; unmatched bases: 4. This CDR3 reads CASSYPGLARETQYF. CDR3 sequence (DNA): TGTGCCAGCAGTTACCCGGGACTAGCGAGAGAGACCCAGTACTTC.

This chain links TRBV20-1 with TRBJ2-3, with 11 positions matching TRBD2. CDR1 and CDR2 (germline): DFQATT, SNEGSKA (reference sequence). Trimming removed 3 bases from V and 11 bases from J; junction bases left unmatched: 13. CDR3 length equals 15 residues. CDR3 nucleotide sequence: TGCAGTGCTAGGGCCCTAGCGGGAGGACTCCCTGGGCAGTATTTT. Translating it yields CSARALAGGLPGQYF.

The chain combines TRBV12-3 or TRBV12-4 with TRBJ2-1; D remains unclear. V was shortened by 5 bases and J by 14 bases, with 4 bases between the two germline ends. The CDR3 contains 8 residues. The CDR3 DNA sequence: TGTGCCAGCAGTCCGGAGTTCTTC. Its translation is CASSPEFF.

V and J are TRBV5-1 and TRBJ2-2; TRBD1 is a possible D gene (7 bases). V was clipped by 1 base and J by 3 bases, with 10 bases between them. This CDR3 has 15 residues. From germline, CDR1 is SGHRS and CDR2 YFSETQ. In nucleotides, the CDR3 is TGCGCCAGCAGCTTGATCAGGGGGGACACCGGGGAGCTGTTTTTT. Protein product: CASSLIRGDTGELFF.

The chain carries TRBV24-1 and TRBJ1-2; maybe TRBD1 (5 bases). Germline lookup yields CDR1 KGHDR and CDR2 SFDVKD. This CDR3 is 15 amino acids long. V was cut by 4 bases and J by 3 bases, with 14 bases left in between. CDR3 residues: CATSDPRRDHYGYTF. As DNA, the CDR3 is TGTGCCACCAGTGACCCCAGACGGGACCACTATGGCTACACCTTC.

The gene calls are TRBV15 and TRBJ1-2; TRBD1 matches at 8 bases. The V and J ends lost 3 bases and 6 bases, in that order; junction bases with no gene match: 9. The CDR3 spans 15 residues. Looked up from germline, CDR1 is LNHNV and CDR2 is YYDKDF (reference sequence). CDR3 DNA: TGTGCCACCAGCAGCTTGCTCAGGGGGCGACATGGCTACACCTTC. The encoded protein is CATSSLLRGRHGYTF.

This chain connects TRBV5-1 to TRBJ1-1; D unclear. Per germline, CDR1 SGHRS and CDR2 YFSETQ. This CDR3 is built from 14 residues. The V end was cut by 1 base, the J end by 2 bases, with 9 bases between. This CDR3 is CASSLWGHNTEAFF. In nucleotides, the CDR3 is TGCGCCAGCAGCTTGTGGGGTCATAACACTGAAGCTTTCTTT.

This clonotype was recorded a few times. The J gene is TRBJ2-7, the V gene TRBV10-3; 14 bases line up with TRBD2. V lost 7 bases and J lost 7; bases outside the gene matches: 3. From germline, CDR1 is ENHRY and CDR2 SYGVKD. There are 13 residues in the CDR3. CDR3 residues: CAIKGTSGSEQYF. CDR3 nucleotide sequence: TGTGCCATCAAGGGGACTAGCGGGAGTGAGCAGTACTTC.

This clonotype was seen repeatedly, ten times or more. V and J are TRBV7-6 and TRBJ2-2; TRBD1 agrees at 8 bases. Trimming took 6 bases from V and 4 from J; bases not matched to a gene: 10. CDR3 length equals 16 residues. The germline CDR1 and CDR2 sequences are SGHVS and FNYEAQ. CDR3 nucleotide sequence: TGTGCCAGCAGTTCCGGACAGGGCCTATTCACCGGGGAGCTGTTTTTT. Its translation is CASSSGQGLFTGELFF.

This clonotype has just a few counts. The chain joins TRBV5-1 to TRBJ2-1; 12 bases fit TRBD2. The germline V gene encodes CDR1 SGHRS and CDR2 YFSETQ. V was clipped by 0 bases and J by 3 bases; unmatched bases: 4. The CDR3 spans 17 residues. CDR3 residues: CASSLALAGGLYNEQFF. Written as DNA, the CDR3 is TGCGCCAGCAGCTTGGCTCTAGCGGGGGGGCTCTACAATGAGCAGTTCTTC.

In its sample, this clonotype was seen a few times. The CDR3 nucleotides read TGTGCCAGCAGCCGGGGGTTCTCGAACACTGAAGCTTTCTTT. Translating gives CASSRGFSNTEAFF. V usage is TRBV6-5 and J usage is TRBJ1-1, with a possible D match to TRBD1 (5 bases). Germline CDR1 is MNHEY and CDR2 is SVGAGI. V lost 6 bases and J 1 base, leaving 12 bases between the germline ends. The CDR3 contains 14 residues.

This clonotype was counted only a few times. The CDR3 spells CATSDGTGRYEQYF. CDR3 in DNA: TGTGCCACCAGTGATGGGACAGGGAGGTACGAGCAGTACTTC. J is TRBJ2-7 and V is TRBV24-1; TRBD1 matches 9 bases. CDR1 is KGHDR and CDR2 is SFDVKD in the germline V gene. The CDR3 spans 14 residues. V lost 3 bases, J lost 4 bases, and 3 bases stayed unmatched.

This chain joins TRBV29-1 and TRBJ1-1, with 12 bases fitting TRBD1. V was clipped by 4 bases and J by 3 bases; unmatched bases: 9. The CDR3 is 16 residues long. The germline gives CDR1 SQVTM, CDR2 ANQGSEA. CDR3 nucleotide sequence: TGCAGCGTTGGAGGGACAGGGGGCGCGCAGTACACTGAAGCTTTCTTT. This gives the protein CSVGGTGGAQYTEAFF.

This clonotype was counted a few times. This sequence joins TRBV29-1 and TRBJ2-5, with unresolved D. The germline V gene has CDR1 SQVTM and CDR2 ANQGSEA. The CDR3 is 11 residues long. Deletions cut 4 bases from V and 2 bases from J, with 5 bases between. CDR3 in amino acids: CSVGRQETQYF. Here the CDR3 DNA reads TGCAGCGTTGGACGACAAGAGACCCAGTACTTC.

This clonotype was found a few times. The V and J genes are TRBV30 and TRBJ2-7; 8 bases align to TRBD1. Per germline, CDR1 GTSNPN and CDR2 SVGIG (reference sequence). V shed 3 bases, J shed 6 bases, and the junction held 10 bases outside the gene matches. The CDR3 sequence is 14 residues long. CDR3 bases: TGTGCCTGGAGAGGACAGGGAGTTTCAGGCGAGCAGTACTTC. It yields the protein CAWRGQGVSGEQYF. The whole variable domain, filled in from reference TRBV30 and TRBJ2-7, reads SQTIHQWPATLVQPVGSPLSLECTVEGTSNPNLYWYRQAAGRGLQLLFYSVGIGQISSEVPQNLSASRPQDRQFILSSKKLLLSDSGFYLCAWRGQGVSGEQYFGPGTRLTVT.